This TCR beta chain was identified during a study of spatial heterogeneity in lung cancer. This clonotype is medium-sized within its sample. Its antigen remains unidentified. Little can be read into the size of this beta chain, an off-target read in a library designed for alpha chains. Regarding the study as a whole: Higher tumor mutation counts went along with higher counts of expanded intratumoral alpha and beta TCRs. Approximate estimated coverage of tumor T cells amounted to 7% for alpha and over 12% for beta chains.

The CDR3 length is 15 residues. The trim removed 0 bases at V and 3 bases at J, leaving 4 bases unmatched. Per germline, CDR1 SGDLS and CDR2 YYNGEE. The time point here: sample taken at primary tumor resection. The donors were 65 to 85 patients with non-small cell lung cancer that was early-stage and untreated. Whole RNA was taken from tumor, nontumor lung or frozen PBMC; it was then sequenced unsorted. Single TCR cDNA molecules each had their own unique molecular identifier. MiXCR, run by TCRdb on the 5' RACE reads, gives a single entry per CDR3 protein. The profile shows thousands of distinct CDR3 sequences, 13% to 15% of them singletons.

Sequencing used lung tumor tissue, obtained at surgery. The TCR comes from a male donor with early-stage non-small cell lung cancer. The V gene is TRBV9, the J gene TRBJ2-3; TRBD2 aligns across 7 bases. DNA for the CDR3: TGTGCCAGCAGCGTAGGACTAGCAGCGACAGATACGCAGTATTTT. Protein product: CASSVGLAATDTQYF.